This passage covers 29 T cell receptor beta chains from one sample sequenced in a study of human T cells and chemical hapten exposure (dated by TCRdb to 2020 to 2023). Library preparation attached unique molecular identifiers to individual cDNA molecules for quantitative, reproducible TCR counting. In-frame beta chains were kept once TCRdb had trimmed the public reads at Q25 with fastp and called clones with MiXCR. Each entry is one CDR3 protein sequence, shown with its most common DNA and genes. Recorded for this sample are about 120,000 distinct CDR3 sequences; about 8.9% of them occurred a single time. The biggest ten clones account for 1.2% to 1.5% of the sample. Total RNA was isolated from unfractionated whole blood collected in Tempus Blood RNA tubes. Sequences were obtained from whole blood. Source of these receptors: a human donor in good health. Some clones in this sample may be carry-over from other donors' samples. Donor details come from another sample of the same person, matched by shared clones.

This clonotype was recorded only once. The junction departs from the called germline gene at one end, perhaps through a read error. The chain combines TRBV11-2 with TRBJ2-3; D is ambiguous. The CDR3 is 17 residues long. Germline V gene data show CDR1 as SGHAT and CDR2 as FQNNGV. CDR3 protein: CVSSSVLTSYYTDTQYF. The DNA for the CDR3 is TGTGTCAGCAGCTCCGTTCTCACCAGCTACTACACAGATACGCAGTATTTT.

This clonotype has just a few counts. The rearrangement links TRBV7-9 to TRBJ2-3; D is unresolved. Germline V gives CDR1 SEHNR, CDR2 FQNEAQ (reference sequence). Trimming shortened V by 7 bases and J by 5 bases, and 13 bases separated the two germline ends. The CDR3 contains 13 residues. Here the CDR3 reads CASTYKKRDTQYF. The CDR3 DNA reads as TGTGCCAGCACCTATAAGAAGAGAGATACGCAGTATTTT.

In DNA, the CDR3 is TGTGCCAGCAGCGTAGATAGCGGGAGGGTTTACAATGAGCAGTTCTTC. It codes for CASSVDSGRVYNEQFF. The V call is TRBV9, the J call TRBJ2-1; 11 bases align to TRBD2. Per germline, CDR1 SGDLS and CDR2 YYNGEE. This CDR3 region has 16 residues. Losses at the gene ends were 0 bases for V and 4 bases for J; bases not matched to a gene: 3.

The table lists this clonotype with many counts. This chain joins TRBV7-2 and TRBJ1-5; D is perhaps TRBD1 (5 bases). Trimming removed 3 bases at V and 4 bases at J, with 10 bases between. The CDR3 spans 14 residues. Germline lookup yields CDR1 SGHTA and CDR2 FQGNSA. The CDR3 here is CASSFGTVNQPQHF. Written as DNA, the CDR3 is TGTGCCAGCAGCTTCGGGACTGTTAATCAGCCCCAGCATTTT.

This clonotype was detected a few times. The chain employs TRBV29-1 and TRBJ2-5; a possible D gene is TRBD1 (5 bases). This CDR3 contains 12 residues. V was trimmed by 6 bases and J by 0 bases, leaving 8 bases between them. The germline V gene has CDR1 SQVTM and CDR2 ANQGSEA. The CDR3 loop is CSVTVNQETQYF. CDR3 nucleotide sequence: TGCAGCGTGACAGTCAACCAAGAGACCCAGTACTTC. Variable domain in full (rest from reference TRBV29-1 and TRBJ2-5): SAVISQKPSRDICQRGTSLTIQCQVDSQVTMMFWYRQQPGQSLTLIATANQGSEATYESGFVIDKFPISRPNLTFSTLTVSNMSPEDSSIYLCSVTVNQETQYFGPGTRLLVL.

This clonotype was detected a few times. V usage is TRBV19 and J usage is TRBJ2-3; a weak D match, TRBD1 (6 bases). CDR3 size: 15 residues. V gave up 5 bases and J gave up 4 bases, with 16 bases separating them. The V gene's germline CDR1 is LNHDA and CDR2 SQIVND (reference sequence). The CDR3 here is CASSYRGEGADTQYF. CDR3 DNA: TGTGCCAGTAGTTACCGGGGAGAGGGGGCAGATACGCAGTATTTT.

In this sample, this clonotype turned up many times. V is TRBV10-2 and J is TRBJ2-1; 7 positions match TRBD2. Germline assignment: CDR1 WSHSY and CDR2 SAAADI. Losses at the gene ends were 1 base for V and 10 bases for J; bases not matched to a gene: 4. The CDR3 is 13 residues long. CDR3 in amino acids: CASSELDGGEQFF. The CDR3 DNA is TGCGCCAGCAGTGAGTTGGACGGGGGGGAGCAGTTCTTC.

The table lists this clonotype with many counts. The rearrangement links TRBV29-1 to TRBJ2-7; 9 bases match TRBD1. The CDR3 sequence is 13 residues long. V was clipped by 0 bases and J by 4 bases; unmatched bases: 1. Germline V gene lookup returns CDR1 SQVTM and CDR2 ANQGSEA. The CDR3 spells CSVEDGTGYEQYF. The CDR3 bases are TGCAGCGTTGAAGATGGGACAGGGTACGAGCAGTACTTC.

This clonotype has a handful of counts. V and J are TRBV15 and TRBJ2-1, with D tentatively TRBD2 (6 bases). The V end lost 5 bases, the J end lost 8 bases, and 16 bases lay between the germline ends. The CDR3 runs 14 residues. CDR1 and CDR2 from the germline V gene are LNHNV and YYDKDF (reference sequence). CDR3 amino acids: CATSPRRGSDEQFF. The CDR3 coding sequence is TGTGCCACCAGCCCCAGACGGGGGTCAGATGAGCAGTTCTTC.

This clonotype was seen repeatedly, ten times or more. Here the CDR3 reads CAISELGQGIQAQHF. In DNA, the CDR3 is TGTGCCATCAGTGAGTTGGGACAGGGGATCCAGGCCCAGCATTTT. The chain uses TRBV10-3 and TRBJ1-5, with 10 nucleotides matching TRBD1. Germline CDR1 reads ENHRY; CDR2 reads SYGVKD. V dropped 1 base and J dropped 11; count of bases not matched to a gene: 8. The CDR3 extends over 15 amino acids.

In its sample, this clonotype was seen many times. The chain employs TRBV4-2 and TRBJ2-5; possible D gene TRBD1, 5 bases. Germline assignment: CDR1 LGHNA and CDR2 YNFKEQ. Trimming removed 4 bases from V and 4 bases from J, with 13 bases in between. This CDR3 region has 14 residues. CDR3 bases: TGTGCCAGCAGCCCCGCAGGGTTCGGAGAGACCCAGTACTTC. As protein: CASSPAGFGETQYF.

This chain joins TRBV2 and TRBJ2-3; D remains ambiguous. CDR3 length: 15 amino acids. The V gene's germline CDR1 is SNHLY and CDR2 FYNNEI. V gave up 4 bases and J gave up 0 bases, with 11 bases separating them. The CDR3 reads CASSVRGASTDTQYF. Here the CDR3 DNA reads TGTGCCAGCAGTGTGCGCGGAGCTAGCACAGATACGCAGTATTTT.

Ten or more counts support this clonotype. This chain joins TRBV7-9 and TRBJ1-2; no clear D gene. The CDR3 is 16 residues long. V lost 4 bases and J 6 bases, leaving 21 bases between the germline ends. Germline CDR1 SEHNR, CDR2 FQNEAQ (reference sequence). CDR3 nucleotides: TGTGCCAGCAGCTCCCCCCTCGGCAGCACGGAGGATGGCTACACCTTC. Encoded protein: CASSSPLGSTEDGYTF.

This clonotype has a handful of counts. The chain has TRBV5-1 and TRBJ2-7; the D call may be TRBD1 or TRBD2 (5 bases each). CDR1 and CDR2 from the germline V gene are SGHRS and YFSETQ. Trimming left V 3 bases short and J 2 bases short, with 12 bases between. The CDR3 totals 14 residues. CDR3 in amino acids: CASSSTGQTYEQYF. The CDR3 DNA reads TGCGCCAGCAGCTCTACGGGGCAGACCTACGAGCAGTACTTC.

This chain links TRBV20-1 with TRBJ2-1, with TRBD2 matching over 14 bases. Germline V gene sequence: CDR1 DFQATT, CDR2 SNEGSKA (reference sequence). The CDR3 sequence is 14 residues long. V was pared by 3 bases and J by 8 bases, with 3 bases of the junction left unmatched. For the CDR3, the DNA is TGCAGTGCTAGCGGGACTAGCGGGAGCTATGAGCAGTTCTTC. Translating it yields CSASGTSGSYEQFF.

The chain uses TRBV12-3 or TRBV12-4 and TRBJ2-7; 10 positions agree with TRBD1. Losses at the gene ends were 5 bases for V and 3 bases for J; bases not matched to a gene: 7. This CDR3 is 15 amino acids long. CDR3: CASSRGWDRGYEQYF. The CDR3 DNA follows: TGTGCCAGCAGTCGCGGATGGGACAGGGGCTACGAGCAGTACTTC.

This clonotype was found a few times. This chain connects TRBV2 to TRBJ2-5; 8 bases fit TRBD1. CDR1 and CDR2 (germline): SNHLY, FYNNEI. Trimming cost V 7 bases and J 4 bases; bases outside gene matches: 8. This CDR3 spans 14 amino acids. The DNA of the CDR3 is TGTGCCAGCAAGTGGCAGGGGGCCGTAGAGACCCAGTACTTC. It codes for CASKWQGAVETQYF.

Many counts were recorded for this clonotype. The chain joins TRBV12-5 to TRBJ1-2; D remains ambiguous. V was shortened by 1 base and J by 6 bases, with 15 bases between the two germline ends. CDR3 length: 15 amino acids. CDR1 LGHNT and CDR2 FRNRAP come from the germline V gene. This chain's CDR3 is CASGLGPLQRDGYTF. CDR3 coding DNA: TGTGCTAGTGGTTTGGGCCCCCTCCAGAGGGATGGCTACACCTTC.

In this sample, this clonotype turned up a few times. The chain carries TRBV27 and TRBJ1-1; 9 nucleotides align to TRBD1. Germline V CDR1 and CDR2: MNHEY, SMNVEV (reference sequence). The CDR3 length is 12 residues. The trim removed 11 bases at V and 6 bases at J, leaving 7 bases unmatched. The CDR3 protein is CAVHRGLSEAFF. CDR3 coding DNA: TGTGCCGTTCACAGGGGGCTCTCTGAAGCTTTCTTT.

V is TRBV6-2 or TRBV6-3 and J is TRBJ1-5; the D gene is possibly TRBD1 (6 bases). Trimming left V 5 bases short and J 0 bases short, with 14 bases between. The CDR3 is made up of 16 amino acids. Germline assignment: CDR1 MNHEY and CDR2 SVGEGT. CDR3 coding DNA: TGTGCCAGCAGTAAACCCGGGACATATAGCAATCAGCCCCAGCATTTT. It codes for CASSKPGTYSNQPQHF.

The chain employs TRBV5-5 and TRBJ2-1; the D is unclear. Germline-derived CDR1 and CDR2 are SGHKS and YYEKEE (reference sequence). CDR3 size: 13 residues. Trimming cost V 1 base and J 4 bases, with 6 bases left between them. The DNA of the CDR3 is TGTGCCAGCAGCTTGCAGGAGTACAATGAGCAGTTCTTC. This codes for CASSLQEYNEQFF.

This clonotype was recorded many times. The chain combines TRBV6-2 or TRBV6-3 with TRBJ1-1; no reliable D call. From germline, CDR1 is MNHEY and CDR2 SVGEGT. This CDR3 contains 14 residues. V was trimmed by 6 bases and J by 0 bases, leaving 11 bases between them. Here the CDR3 reads CASSPQGMNTEAFF. For the CDR3, the DNA is TGTGCCAGCAGCCCTCAAGGGATGAACACTGAAGCTTTCTTT.

This clonotype has more than one count but fewer than ten. The chain has TRBV29-1 and TRBJ1-1, with 8 nucleotides matching TRBD1. There are 11 residues in the CDR3. Germline V CDR1 and CDR2: SQVTM, ANQGSEA. Germline trimming cut 7 bases from V and 7 bases from J; bases unmatched to any gene: 5. The CDR3 DNA reads TGCAGCGGGACAGGGACGGGTGAAGCTTTCTTT. It specifies CSGTGTGEAFF.

This clonotype was observed at least ten times. The chain is built from TRBV6-5 and TRBJ1-1; 7 bases match TRBD1. The CDR3 covers 15 residues. The J segment lost 3 bases and the V segment lost 7 bases, leaving 11 bases of the junction unmatched. Germline V CDR1 and CDR2: MNHEY, SVGAGI. The DNA of the CDR3 is TGTGCCAGCATAACGAGGGACAGTACACACACTGAAGCTTTCTTT. It yields the protein CASITRDSTHTEAFF.

This chain links TRBV4-2 with TRBJ2-7; TRBD1 agrees at 8 bases. CDR1 and CDR2 (germline): LGHNA, YNFKEQ. The trim removed 0 bases at V and 2 bases at J, leaving 6 bases unmatched. The CDR3 covers 16 residues. The CDR3 DNA follows: TGTGCCAGCAGCCAAGAGTCCGGGACAGGCACCTACGAGCAGTACTTC. Protein product: CASSQESGTGTYEQYF.

The chain couples TRBV5-1 to TRBJ2-3; D gene ambiguous. The CDR3 is made up of 13 amino acids. CDR1 and CDR2 from the germline V gene are SGHRS and YFSETQ. Trimming took 4 bases from V and 3 from J, leaving 9 bases between them. CDR3 sequence reads: CASSERRTDTQYF. CDR3 sequence (DNA): TGCGCCAGCAGCGAGCGACGGACAGATACGCAGTATTTT.

This clonotype was observed many times. The chain is built from TRBV20-1 and TRBJ1-4; TRBD1 is a possible D gene (5 bases). V lost 6 bases and J lost 7, with 18 bases in between. Germline CDR1 DFQATT, CDR2 SNEGSKA (reference sequence). There are 14 residues in the CDR3. The CDR3 spells CSAPLGGMIEKLFF. The CDR3 nucleotides read TGCAGTGCCCCCCTGGGGGGGATGATTGAAAAACTGTTTTTT.

The chain combines TRBV27 with TRBJ1-1, with 9 bases matching TRBD1. J lost 1 base, V lost 5 bases, and 11 bases had no gene match. Germline V gives CDR1 MNHEY, CDR2 SMNVEV (reference sequence). This CDR3 spans 17 amino acids. CDR3 amino acids: CASSIQSGTGRNTEAFF. The CDR3 nucleotides are TGTGCCAGCAGTATACAATCCGGGACAGGGAGGAACACTGAAGCTTTCTTT.

This clonotype has a handful of counts. The rearrangement joins TRBV4-1 to TRBJ2-2, with D maybe TRBD2 (5 bases). In germline, CDR1 is MGHRA, CDR2 YSYEKL. With 4 bases removed from V and 4 bases from J, the gap between germline ends came to 13 bases. The CDR3 loop spans 15 amino acids. This CDR3 is CASSPDGVTTGELFF. The CDR3 DNA is TGCGCCAGCAGCCCGGACGGGGTTACCACCGGGGAGCTGTTTTTT.